Reported below is one T cell receptor beta chain. The antigen is not known. Per germline, CDR1 MNHNY and CDR2 SVGAGI (reference sequence). Trimming removed 2 bases at V and 8 bases at J, with 17 bases between. This CDR3 has 15 amino acids. The source of the sample is a study of T cell responses to AZD1222 COVID-19 vaccine. TCRdb's table, derived via immunoSEQ multiplex PCR, lists solely in-frame clones and lacks some. The sample records around 130,000 clones, under 95% being singletons. The study, taken as a whole, reports: At 160-218 and 743-854, vaccine-associated CD4 TCRs were dominant, and they spanned spike.

This TCR derives from an adult in good health. This chain connects TRBV6-6 to TRBJ2-3, with a possible D match to TRBD1 (5 bases). The source was peripheral blood, collected on day 0 of AZD1222 vaccination. The CDR3 coding sequence is TGTGCCAGCAGTTACATGGAAGGGTTAAGGGGTACGCAGTATTTT. Its translation: CASSYMEGLRGTQYF.